The entry below gives a single T cell receptor beta chain sequence along with its context. V lost 6 bases and J lost 8, with 17 bases in between. The CDR3 spans 14 residues. The germline CDR1 and CDR2 sequences are MDHEN and SYDVKM. The record originates from a study of shared clonotypes between healthy human individuals. TCRdb's copy holds only in-frame clones and misses some; the assay was immunoSEQ multiplex PCR. The repertoire has more than 500,000 clones, about 96% of them found once; the top ten carry 0.05% to 0.08%. Specimen: naive CD4+ T cells sorted from blood. Subset: CD45RA+ positively selected. The V and J genes are TRBV28 and TRBJ2-1; tentatively, D is TRBD2 (6 bases). The sequence came from a woman in her twenties or thirties in good health. The CDR3 sequence is CASSPGGRDYEQFF. The CDR3 coding sequence is TGTGCCAGCAGCCCAGGAGGGCGGGACTATGAGCAGTTCTTC.